This entry describes one T cell receptor (beta chain). Per the germline V gene, CDR1 is MNHEY and CDR2 is SMNVEV (reference sequence). V was shortened by 3 bases and J by 5 bases, with 10 bases between the two germline ends. CDR3 length equals 13 residues. The sample originates from a study of blood T cell repertoires in COVID-19. Study overall: From the United States, Italy and Spain came samples of acute and convalescent COVID-19. PBMCs, B-cell-depleted T cells, or T cells provided the cDNA or gDNA that made up the material.

Original handling: The authors estimated nucleated cell counts from reference gene primer amplification. The table came from immunoSEQ multiplex PCR; TCRdb's copy has only in-frame clones and leaves some out. For V, J and clone size, that table is used; D and trimming come from the DNA. Altogether nearly 200,000 clones are present, 70% to 90% being singletons, with the ten largest covering about 6.6%. Sequenced sample: peripheral blood. The rearrangement joins TRBV27 to TRBJ2-5, with D possibly matching TRBD2 (6 bases). The source of this sequence is a woman between 35 and 50 years old who had recovered from COVID-19. The CDR3 sequence is CASSFIGGETQYF. CDR3 nucleotide sequence: TGTGCCAGCAGTTTTATCGGGGGTGAGACCCAGTACTTC.